This TCR beta chain was captured in a study of T cell changes during pregnancy in multiple sclerosis. The CDR3 extends over 15 amino acids. Trimming stripped 7 bases from V and 1 base from J, with 16 bases between. The germline V gene has CDR1 MNHNS and CDR2 SASEGT. Clones were sequenced by immunoSEQ multiplex PCR, and TCRdb holds only the in-frame ones, with some missing. Altogether 60,000 to 65,000 clones are present, around 91% being singletons, with the ten largest covering 2% to 2.5%. The sequenced sample was peripheral blood, obtained in the second trimester of pregnancy. The rearrangement uses TRBV6-1 and TRBJ1-1; D gene unclear. This TCR was recovered from a female donor in good health, enrolled as a control in a pregnancy study. Here the CDR3 DNA reads TGTGCCAGCACCCTGAAGGTAGGAGGGAACACTGAAGCTTTCTTT. Protein product: CASTLKVGGNTEAFF.